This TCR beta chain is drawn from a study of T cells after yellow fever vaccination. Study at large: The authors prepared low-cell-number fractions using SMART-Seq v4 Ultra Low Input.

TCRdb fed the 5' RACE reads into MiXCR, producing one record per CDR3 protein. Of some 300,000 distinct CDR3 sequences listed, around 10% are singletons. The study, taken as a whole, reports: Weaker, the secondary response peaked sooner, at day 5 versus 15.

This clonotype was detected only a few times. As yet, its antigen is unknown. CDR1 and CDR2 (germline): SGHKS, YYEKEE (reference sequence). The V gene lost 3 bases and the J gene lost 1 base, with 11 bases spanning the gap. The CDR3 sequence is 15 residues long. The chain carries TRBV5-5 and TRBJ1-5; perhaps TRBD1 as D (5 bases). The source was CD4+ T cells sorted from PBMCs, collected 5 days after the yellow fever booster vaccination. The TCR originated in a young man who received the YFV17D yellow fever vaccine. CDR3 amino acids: CASSWGRGSNQPQHF. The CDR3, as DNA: TGTGCCAGCAGCTGGGGCCGGGGGAGCAATCAGCCCCAGCATTTT.